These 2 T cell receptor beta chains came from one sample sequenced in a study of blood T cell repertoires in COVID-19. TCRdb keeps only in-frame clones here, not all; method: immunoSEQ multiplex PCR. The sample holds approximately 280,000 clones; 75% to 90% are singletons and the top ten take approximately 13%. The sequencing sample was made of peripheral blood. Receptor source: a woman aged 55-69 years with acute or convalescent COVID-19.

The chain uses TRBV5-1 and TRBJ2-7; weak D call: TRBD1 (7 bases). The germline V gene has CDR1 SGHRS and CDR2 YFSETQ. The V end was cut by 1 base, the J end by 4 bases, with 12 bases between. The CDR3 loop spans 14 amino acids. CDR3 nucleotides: TGCGCCAGCAGCTTGTCGCAGGGGGGATACGAGCAGTACTTC. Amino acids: CASSLSQGGYEQYF.

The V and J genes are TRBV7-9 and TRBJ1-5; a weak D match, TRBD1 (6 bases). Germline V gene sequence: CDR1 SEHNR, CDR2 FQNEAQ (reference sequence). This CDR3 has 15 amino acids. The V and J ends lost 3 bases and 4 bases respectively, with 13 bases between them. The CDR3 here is CASSLGGAPNQPQHF. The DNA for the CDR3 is TGTGCCAGCAGCTTGGGGGGGGCCCCTAATCAGCCCCAGCATTTT.